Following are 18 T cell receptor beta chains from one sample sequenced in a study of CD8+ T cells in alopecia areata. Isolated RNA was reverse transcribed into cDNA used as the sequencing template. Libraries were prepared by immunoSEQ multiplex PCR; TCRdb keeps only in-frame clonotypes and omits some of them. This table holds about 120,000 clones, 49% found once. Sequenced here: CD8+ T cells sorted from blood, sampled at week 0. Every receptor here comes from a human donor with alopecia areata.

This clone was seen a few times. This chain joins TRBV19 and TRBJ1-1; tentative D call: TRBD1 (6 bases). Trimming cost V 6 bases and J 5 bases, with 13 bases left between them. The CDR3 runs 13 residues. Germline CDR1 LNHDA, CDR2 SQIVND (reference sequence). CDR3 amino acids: CASSEGGETEAFF. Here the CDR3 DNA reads TGTGCCAGTAGCGAAGGGGGGGAGACTGAAGCTTTCTTT.

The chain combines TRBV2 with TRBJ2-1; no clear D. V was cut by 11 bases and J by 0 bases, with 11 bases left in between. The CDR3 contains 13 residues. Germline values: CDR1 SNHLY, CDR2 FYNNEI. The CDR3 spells CAAAGSSYNEQFF. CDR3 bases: TGTGCCGCCGCCGGGTCCTCCTACAATGAGCAGTTCTTC.

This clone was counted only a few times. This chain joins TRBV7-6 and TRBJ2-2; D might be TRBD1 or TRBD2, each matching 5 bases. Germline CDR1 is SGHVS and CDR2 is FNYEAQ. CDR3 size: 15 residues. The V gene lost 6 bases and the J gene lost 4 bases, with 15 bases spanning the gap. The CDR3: CASRVGGSPTGELFF. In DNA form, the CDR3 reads TGTGCCAGCAGGGTTGGGGGTTCTCCCACCGGGGAGCTGTTTTTT.

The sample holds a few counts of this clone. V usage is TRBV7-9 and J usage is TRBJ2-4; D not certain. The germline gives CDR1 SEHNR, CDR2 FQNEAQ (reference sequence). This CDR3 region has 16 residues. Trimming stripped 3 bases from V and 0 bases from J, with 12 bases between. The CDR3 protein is CASSFSSSLAKNIQYF. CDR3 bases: TGTGCCAGCAGCTTTTCATCGTCTCTAGCCAAAAACATTCAGTACTTC.

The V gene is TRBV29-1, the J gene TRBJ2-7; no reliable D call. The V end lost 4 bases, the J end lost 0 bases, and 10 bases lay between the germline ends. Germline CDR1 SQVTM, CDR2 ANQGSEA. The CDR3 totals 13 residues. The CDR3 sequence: CSVVVQSSYEQYF. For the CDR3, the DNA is TGCAGCGTTGTTGTGCAGAGCTCCTACGAGCAGTACTTC.

The CDR3: CASSSIRDPQETQYF. The CDR3 DNA reads TGTGCCAGCAGCTCTATCCGGGACCCACAAGAGACCCAGTACTTC. V usage is TRBV2 and J usage is TRBJ2-5; D might be TRBD1 or TRBD2, each matching 5 bases. This CDR3 is built from 15 residues. Trimming took off 6 bases at V and 2 bases at J, with 16 bases between the two ends. The germline CDR1 and CDR2 sequences are SNHLY and FYNNEI.

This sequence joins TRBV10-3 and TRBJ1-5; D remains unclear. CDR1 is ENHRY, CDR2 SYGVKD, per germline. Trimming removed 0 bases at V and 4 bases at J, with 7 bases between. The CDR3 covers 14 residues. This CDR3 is CAISESIQNQPQHF. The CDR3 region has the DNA TGTGCCATCAGTGAGTCGATACAGAATCAGCCCCAGCATTTT.

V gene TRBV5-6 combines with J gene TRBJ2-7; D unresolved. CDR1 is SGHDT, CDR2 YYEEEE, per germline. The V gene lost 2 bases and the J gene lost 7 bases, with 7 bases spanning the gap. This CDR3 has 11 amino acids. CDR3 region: CASSFGREQYF. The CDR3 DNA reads TGTGCCAGCAGCTTTGGTAGAGAGCAGTACTTC. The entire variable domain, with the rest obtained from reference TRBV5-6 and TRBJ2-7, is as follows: DAGVTQSPTHLIKTRGQQVTLRCSPKSGHDTVSWYQQALGQGPQFIFQYYEEEERQRGNFPDRFSGHQFPNYSSELNVNALLLGDSALYLCASSFGREQYFGPGTRLTVT.

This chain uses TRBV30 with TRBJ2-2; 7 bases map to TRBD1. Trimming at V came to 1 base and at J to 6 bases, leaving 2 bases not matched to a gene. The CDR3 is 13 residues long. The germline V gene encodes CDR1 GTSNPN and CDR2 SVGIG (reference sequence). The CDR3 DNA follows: TGTGCCTGGAGTGGCACAGGGGCCGGGGAGCTGTTTTTT. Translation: CAWSGTGAGELFF.

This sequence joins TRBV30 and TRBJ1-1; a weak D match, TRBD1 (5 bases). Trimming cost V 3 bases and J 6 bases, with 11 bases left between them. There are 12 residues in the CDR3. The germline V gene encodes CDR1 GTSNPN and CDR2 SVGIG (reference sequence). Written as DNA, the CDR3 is TGTGCCTGGAGCCCTTGGGGGGCTGAAGCTTTCTTT. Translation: CAWSPWGAEAFF.

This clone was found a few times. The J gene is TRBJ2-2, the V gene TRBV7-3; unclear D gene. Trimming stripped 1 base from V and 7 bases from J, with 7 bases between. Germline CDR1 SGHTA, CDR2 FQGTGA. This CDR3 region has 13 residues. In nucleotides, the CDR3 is TGTGCCAGCAGCTTAAGAGTCAGCGGGGAGCTGTTTTTT. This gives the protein CASSLRVSGELFF.

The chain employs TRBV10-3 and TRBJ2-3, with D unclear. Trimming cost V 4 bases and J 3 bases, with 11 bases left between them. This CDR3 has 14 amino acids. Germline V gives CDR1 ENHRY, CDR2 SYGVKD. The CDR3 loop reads CAISGRGGTDTQYF. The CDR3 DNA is TGTGCCATCAGTGGCCGTGGTGGGACAGATACGCAGTATTTT.

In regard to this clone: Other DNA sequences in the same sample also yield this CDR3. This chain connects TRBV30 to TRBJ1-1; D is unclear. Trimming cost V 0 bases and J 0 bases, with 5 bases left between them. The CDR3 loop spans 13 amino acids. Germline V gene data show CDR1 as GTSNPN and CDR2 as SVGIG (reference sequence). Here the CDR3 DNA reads TGTGCCTGGAGTGTAGGGCTGAACACTGAAGCTTTCTTT. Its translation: CAWSVGLNTEAFF.

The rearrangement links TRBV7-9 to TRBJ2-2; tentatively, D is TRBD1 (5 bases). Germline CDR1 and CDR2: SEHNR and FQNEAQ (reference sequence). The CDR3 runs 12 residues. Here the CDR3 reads CVIEGHSGELFF. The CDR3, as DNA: TGTGTCATCGAAGGACACTCCGGGGAGCTGTTTTTT. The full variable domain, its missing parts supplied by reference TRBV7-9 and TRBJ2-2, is DTGVSQNPRHKITKRGQNVTFRCDPISEHNRLYWYRQTLGQGPEFLTYFQNEAQLEKSRLLSDRFSAERPKGSFSTLEIQRTEQGDSAMYLCVIEGHSGELFFGEGSRLTVL.

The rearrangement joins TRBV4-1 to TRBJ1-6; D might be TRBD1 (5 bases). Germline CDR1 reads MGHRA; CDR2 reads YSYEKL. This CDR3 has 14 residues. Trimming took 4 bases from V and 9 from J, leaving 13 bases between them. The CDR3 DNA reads TGCGCCAGCAGCCCTGCGGGGGGAGGTTCACCCCTCCACTTT. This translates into CASSPAGGGSPLHF.

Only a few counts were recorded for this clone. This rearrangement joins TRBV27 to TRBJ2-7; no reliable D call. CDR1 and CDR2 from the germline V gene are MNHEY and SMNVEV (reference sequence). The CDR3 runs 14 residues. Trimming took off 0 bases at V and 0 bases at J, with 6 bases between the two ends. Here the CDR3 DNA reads TGTGCCAGCAGTTTATCCGACGCCTCCTACGAGCAGTACTTC. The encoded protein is CASSLSDASYEQYF.

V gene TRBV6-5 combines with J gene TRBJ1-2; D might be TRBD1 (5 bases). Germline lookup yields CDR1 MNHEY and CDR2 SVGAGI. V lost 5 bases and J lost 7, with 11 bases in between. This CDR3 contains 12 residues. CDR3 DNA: TGTGCCAGCAGTAACGGGGACGGTGGCTACACCTTC. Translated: CASSNGDGGYTF.

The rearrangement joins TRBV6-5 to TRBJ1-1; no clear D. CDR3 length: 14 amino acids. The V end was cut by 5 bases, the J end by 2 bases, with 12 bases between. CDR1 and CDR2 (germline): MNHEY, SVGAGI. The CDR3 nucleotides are TGTGCCAGCAGTCCTGGACCTCTAAACACTGAAGCTTTCTTT. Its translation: CASSPGPLNTEAFF.